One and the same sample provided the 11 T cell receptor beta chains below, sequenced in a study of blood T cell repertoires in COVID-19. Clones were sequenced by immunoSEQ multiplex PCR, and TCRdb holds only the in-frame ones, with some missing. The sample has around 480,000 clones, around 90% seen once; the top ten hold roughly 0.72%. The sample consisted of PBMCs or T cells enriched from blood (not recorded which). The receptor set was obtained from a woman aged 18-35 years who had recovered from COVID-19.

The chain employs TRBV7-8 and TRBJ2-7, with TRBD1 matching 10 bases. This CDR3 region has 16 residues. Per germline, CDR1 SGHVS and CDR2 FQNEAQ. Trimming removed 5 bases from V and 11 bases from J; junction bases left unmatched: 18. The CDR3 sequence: CASSPSEYLTGTGEYF. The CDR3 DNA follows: TGTGCCAGCAGCCCATCAGAATACCTAACCGGGACAGGGGAGTACTTC.

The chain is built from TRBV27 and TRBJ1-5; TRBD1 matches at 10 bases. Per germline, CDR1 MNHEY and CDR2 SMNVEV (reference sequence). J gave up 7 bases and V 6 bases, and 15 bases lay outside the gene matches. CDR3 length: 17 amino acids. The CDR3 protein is CASSRSMGDRGWQPQHF. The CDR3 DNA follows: TGTGCCAGCAGCCGTAGTATGGGGGACAGGGGATGGCAGCCCCAGCATTTT.

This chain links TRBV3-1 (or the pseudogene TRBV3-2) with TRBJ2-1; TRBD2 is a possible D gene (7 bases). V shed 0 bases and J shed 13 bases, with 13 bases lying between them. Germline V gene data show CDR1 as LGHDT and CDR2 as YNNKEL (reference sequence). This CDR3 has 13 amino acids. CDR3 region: CASSQDPGGRQFF. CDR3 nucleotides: TGTGCCAGCAGCCAAGATCCGGGGGGCCGACAGTTCTTC.

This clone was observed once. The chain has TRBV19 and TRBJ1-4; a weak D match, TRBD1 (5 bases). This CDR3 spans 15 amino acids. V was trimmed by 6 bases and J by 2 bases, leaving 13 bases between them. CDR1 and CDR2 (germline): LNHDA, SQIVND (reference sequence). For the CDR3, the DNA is TGTGCCAGTAGCGATGGGACTCAGACTAATGAAAAACTGTTTTTT. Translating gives CASSDGTQTNEKLFF.

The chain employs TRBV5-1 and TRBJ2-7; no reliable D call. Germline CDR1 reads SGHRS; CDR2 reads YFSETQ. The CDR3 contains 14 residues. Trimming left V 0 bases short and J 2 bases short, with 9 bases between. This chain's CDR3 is CASSLASETYEQYF. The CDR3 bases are TGCGCCAGCAGCTTGGCCTCAGAAACCTACGAGCAGTACTTC.

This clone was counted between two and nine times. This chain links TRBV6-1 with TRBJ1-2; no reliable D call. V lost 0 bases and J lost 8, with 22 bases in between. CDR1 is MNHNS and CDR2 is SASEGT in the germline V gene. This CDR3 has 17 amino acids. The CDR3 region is CASSEAKVRRGGDGYTF. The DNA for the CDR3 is TGTGCCAGCAGTGAAGCGAAGGTCAGGCGGGGTGGTGACGGCTACACCTTC.

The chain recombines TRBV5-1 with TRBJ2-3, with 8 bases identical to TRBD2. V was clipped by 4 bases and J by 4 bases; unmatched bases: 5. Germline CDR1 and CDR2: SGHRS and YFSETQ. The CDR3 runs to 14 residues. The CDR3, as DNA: TGCGCCAGCAGCCCGGGGGGGGTCGCAGATACGCAGTATTTT. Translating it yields CASSPGGVADTQYF.

The CDR3 region is CASSFTTGGMDTGELFF. DNA of the CDR3: TGTGCCAGCAGCTTTACGACAGGGGGCATGGACACCGGGGAGCTGTTTTTT. The rearrangement uses TRBV5-6 and TRBJ2-2; TRBD1 aligns across 10 bases. This CDR3 contains 17 residues. The V and J ends lost 2 bases and 3 bases, in that order; junction bases with no gene match: 7. Germline V gives CDR1 SGHDT, CDR2 YYEEEE.

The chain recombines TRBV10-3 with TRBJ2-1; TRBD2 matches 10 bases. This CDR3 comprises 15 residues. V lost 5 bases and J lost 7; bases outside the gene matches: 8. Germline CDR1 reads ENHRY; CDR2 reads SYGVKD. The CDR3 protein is CAISNLAGVGNEQFF. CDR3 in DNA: TGTGCCATCAGTAACCTAGCGGGGGTAGGAAATGAGCAGTTCTTC.

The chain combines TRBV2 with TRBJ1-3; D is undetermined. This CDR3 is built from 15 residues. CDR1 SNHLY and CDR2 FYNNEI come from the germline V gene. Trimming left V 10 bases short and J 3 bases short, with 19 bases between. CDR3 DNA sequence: TGTGCCACCCTTATAGGAGGGCTGCGTGGAAACACCATATATTTT. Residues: CATLIGGLRGNTIYF. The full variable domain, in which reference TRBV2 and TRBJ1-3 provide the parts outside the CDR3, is EPEVTQTPSHQVTQMGQEVILRCVPISNHLYFYWYRQILGQKVEFLVSFYNNEISEKSEIFDDQFSVERPDGSNFTLKIRSTKLEDSAMYFCATLIGGLRGNTIYFGEGSWLTVV.

CDR3 amino acids: CASSLQGSLVGNTIYF. The CDR3 DNA follows: TGTGCCAGCAGCTTACAGGGAAGTCTTGTTGGAAACACCATATATTTT. The chain links TRBV12-1 to TRBJ1-3; the tabulated D call, TRBD1, remains unverified against the DNA. TRBV12-1 is annotated as a pseudogene. The CDR3 extends over 16 amino acids.